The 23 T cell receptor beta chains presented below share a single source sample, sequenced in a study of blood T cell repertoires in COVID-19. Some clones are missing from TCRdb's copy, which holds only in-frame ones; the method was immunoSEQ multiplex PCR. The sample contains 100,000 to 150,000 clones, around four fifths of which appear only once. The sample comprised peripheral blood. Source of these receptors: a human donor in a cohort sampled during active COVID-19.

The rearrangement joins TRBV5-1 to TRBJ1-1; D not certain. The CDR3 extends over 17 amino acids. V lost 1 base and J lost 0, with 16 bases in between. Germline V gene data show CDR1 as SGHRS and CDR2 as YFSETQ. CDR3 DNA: TGCGCCAGCAGCTTGAACGGCAGGCCATCCATGAACACTGAAGCTTTCTTT. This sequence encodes CASSLNGRPSMNTEAFF.

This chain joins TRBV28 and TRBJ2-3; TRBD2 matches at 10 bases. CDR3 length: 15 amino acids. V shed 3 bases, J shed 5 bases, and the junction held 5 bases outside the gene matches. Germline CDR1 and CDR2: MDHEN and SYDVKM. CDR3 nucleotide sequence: TGTGCCAGCAGTTTGCCTAGCGGGAGAGGAGATACGCAGTATTTT. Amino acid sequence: CASSLPSGRGDTQYF.

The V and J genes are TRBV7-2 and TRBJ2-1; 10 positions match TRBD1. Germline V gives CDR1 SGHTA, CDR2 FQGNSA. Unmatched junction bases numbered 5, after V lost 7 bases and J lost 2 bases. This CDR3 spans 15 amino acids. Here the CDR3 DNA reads TGTGCCAGCATCCGACAGGGGGCAACCTACAATGAGCAGTTCTTC. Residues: CASIRQGATYNEQFF. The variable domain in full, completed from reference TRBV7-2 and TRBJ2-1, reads GAGVSQSPSNKVTEKGKDVELRCDPISGHTALYWYRQSLGQGLEFLIYFQGNSAPDKSGLPSDRFSAERTGGSVSTLTIQRTQQEDSAVYLCASIRQGATYNEQFFGPGTRLTVL.

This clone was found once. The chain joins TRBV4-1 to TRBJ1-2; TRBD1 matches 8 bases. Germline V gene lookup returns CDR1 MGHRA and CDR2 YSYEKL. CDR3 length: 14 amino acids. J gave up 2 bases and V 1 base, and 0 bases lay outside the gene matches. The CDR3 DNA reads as TGCGCCAGCAGCCAAGGGACAGGGAACTATGGCTACACCTTC. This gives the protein CASSQGTGNYGYTF.

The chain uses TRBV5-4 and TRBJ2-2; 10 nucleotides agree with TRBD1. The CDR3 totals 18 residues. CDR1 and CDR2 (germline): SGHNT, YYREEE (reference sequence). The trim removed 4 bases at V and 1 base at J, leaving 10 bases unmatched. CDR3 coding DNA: TGTGCCAGCAGCCCAGGGACAGGGGCCTTGTTGAACACCGGGGAGCTGTTTTTT. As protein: CASSPGTGALLNTGELFF. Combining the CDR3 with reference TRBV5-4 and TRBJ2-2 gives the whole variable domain ETGVTQSPTHLIKTRGQQVTLRCSSQSGHNTVSWYQQALGQGPQFIFQYYREEENGRGNFPPRFSGLQFPNYSSELNVNALELDDSALYLCASSPGTGALLNTGELFFGEGSRLTVL.

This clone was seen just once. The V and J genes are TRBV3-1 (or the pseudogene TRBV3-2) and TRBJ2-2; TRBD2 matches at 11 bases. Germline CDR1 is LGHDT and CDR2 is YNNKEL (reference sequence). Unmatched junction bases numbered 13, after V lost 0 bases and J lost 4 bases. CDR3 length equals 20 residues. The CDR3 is CASSQDAGYSGGAGTGELFF. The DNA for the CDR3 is TGTGCCAGCAGCCAAGATGCCGGATATAGCGGGGGGGCCGGCACCGGGGAGCTGTTTTTT.

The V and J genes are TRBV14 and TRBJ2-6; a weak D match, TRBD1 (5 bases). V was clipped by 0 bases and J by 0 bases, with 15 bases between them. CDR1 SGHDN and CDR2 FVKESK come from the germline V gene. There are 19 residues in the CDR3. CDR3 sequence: CASSQDVPGSYSGANVLTF. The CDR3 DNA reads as TGTGCCAGCAGCCAAGATGTCCCAGGGTCTTACTCTGGGGCCAACGTCCTGACTTTC.

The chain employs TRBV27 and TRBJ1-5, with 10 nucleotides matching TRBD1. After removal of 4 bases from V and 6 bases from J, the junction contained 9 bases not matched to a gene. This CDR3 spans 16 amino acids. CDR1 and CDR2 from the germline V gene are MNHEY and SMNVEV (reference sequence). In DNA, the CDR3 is TGTGCCAGCAGTTCCCCGGGACAGGGGCCCGGTCAGCCCCAGCATTTT. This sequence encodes CASSSPGQGPGQPQHF.

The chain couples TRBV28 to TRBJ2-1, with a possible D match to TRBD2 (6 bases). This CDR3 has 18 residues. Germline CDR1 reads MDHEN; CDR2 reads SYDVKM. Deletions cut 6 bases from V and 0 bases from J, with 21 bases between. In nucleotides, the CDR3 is TGTGCCAGCAGCTCGCCCCCGGGACTCTCGAGCTCCTACAATGAGCAGTTCTTC. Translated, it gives CASSSPPGLSSSYNEQFF. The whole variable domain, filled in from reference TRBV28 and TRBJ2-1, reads DVKVTQSSRYLVKRTGEKVFLECVQDMDHENMFWYRQDPGLGLRLIYFSYDVKMKEKGDIPEGYSVSREKKERFSLILESASTNQTSMYLCASSSPPGLSSSYNEQFFGPGTRLTVL.

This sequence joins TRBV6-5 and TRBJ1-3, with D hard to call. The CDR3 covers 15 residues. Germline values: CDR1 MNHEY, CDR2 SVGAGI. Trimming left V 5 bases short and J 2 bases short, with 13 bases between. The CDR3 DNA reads TGTGCCAGCAGTCTCGAAGGCGGGGCTGGAAACACCATATATTTT. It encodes CASSLEGGAGNTIYF.

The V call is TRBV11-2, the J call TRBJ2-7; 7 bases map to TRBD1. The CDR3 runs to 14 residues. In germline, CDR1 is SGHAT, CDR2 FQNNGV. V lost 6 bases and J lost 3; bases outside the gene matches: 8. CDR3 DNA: TGTGCCAGCAGTACTTACAGGGGCCACTACGAGCAGTACTTC. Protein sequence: CASSTYRGHYEQYF.

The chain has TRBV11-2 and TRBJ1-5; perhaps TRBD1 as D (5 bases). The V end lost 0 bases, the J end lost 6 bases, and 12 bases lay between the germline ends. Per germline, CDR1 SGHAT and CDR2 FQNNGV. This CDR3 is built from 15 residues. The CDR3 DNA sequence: TGTGCCAGCAGCTTAGATTCGGGGGGGGGTCAGCCCCAGCATTTT. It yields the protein CASSLDSGGGQPQHF.

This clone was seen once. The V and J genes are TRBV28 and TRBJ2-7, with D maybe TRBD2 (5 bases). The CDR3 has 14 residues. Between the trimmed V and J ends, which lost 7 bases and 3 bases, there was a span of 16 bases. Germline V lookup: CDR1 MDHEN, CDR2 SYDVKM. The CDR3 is CASKVGGPFYEQYF. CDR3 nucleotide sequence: TGTGCCAGCAAAGTTGGAGGTCCTTTCTACGAGCAGTACTTC. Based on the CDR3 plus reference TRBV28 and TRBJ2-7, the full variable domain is DVKVTQSSRYLVKRTGEKVFLECVQDMDHENMFWYRQDPGLGLRLIYFSYDVKMKEKGDIPEGYSVSREKKERFSLILESASTNQTSMYLCASKVGGPFYEQYFGPGTRLTVT.

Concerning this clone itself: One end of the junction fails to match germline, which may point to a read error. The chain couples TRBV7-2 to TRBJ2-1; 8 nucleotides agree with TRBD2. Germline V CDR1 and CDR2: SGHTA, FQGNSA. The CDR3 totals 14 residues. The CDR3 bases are TGTGCCAGCAGCATAGCGGGGCCTTACAATGAGCAGTTCTTC. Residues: CASSIAGPYNEQFF.

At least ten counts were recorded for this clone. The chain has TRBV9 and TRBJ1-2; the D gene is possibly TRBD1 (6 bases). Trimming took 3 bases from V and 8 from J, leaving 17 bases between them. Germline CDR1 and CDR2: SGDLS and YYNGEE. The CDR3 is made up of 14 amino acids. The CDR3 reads CASSAKGNRVGYTF. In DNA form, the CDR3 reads TGTGCCAGCAGCGCCAAGGGGAACAGGGTGGGCTACACCTTC. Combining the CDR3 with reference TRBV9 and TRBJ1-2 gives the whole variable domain DSGVTQTPKHLITATGQRVTLRCSPRSGDLSVYWYQQSLDQGLQFLIQYYNGEERAKGNILERFSAQQFPDLHSELNLSSLELGDSALYFCASSAKGNRVGYTFGSGTRLTVV.

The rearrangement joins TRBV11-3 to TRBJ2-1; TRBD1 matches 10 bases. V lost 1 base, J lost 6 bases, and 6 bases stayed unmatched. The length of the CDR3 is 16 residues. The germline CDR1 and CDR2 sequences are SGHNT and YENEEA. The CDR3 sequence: CASSLGSGTGVNEQFF. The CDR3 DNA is TGTGCCAGCAGCTTAGGATCCGGGACAGGGGTCAATGAGCAGTTCTTC.

CDR3 in amino acids: CASSFGRLAGGEQYF. The DNA of the CDR3 is TGTGCCAGCAGCTTCGGACGGCTAGCGGGAGGAGAGCAGTACTTC. The J gene is TRBJ2-7, the V gene TRBV5-4; 11 bases agree with TRBD2. CDR3 size: 15 residues. The germline V gene encodes CDR1 SGHNT and CDR2 YYREEE (reference sequence). The junction had 8 bases not matched to a gene; V was cut back by 2 bases and J by 7 bases.

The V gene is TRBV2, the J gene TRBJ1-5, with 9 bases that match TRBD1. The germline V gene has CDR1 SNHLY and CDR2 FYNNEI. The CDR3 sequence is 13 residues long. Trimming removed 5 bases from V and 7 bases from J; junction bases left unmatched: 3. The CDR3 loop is CASSRDRDQPQHF. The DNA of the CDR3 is TGTGCCAGCAGTAGGGACAGGGACCAGCCCCAGCATTTT.

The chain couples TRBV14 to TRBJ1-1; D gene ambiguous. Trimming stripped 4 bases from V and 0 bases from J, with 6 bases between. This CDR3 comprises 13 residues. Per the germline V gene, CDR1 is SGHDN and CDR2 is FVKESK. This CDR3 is CASSLLLNTEAFF. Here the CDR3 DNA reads TGTGCCAGCAGCCTCCTTTTGAACACTGAAGCTTTCTTT.

The chain's CDR3 is CASSPKLADRKSSYNEQFF. The CDR3 bases are TGTGCCAGCTCACCAAAACTAGCGGACCGCAAGAGCTCCTACAATGAGCAGTTCTTC. The chain combines TRBV18 with TRBJ2-1; TRBD2 matches 8 bases. The CDR3 runs to 19 residues. V shed 2 bases, J shed 0 bases, and the junction held 12 bases outside the gene matches. The germline CDR1 and CDR2 sequences are KGHSH and LQKENI.

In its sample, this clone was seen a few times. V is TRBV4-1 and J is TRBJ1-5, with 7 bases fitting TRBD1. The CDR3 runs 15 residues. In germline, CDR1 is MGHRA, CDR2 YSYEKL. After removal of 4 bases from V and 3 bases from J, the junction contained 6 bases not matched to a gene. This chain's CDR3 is CASSLSQGINQPQHF. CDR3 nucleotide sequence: TGCGCCAGCAGCCTTTCACAGGGGATCAATCAGCCCCAGCATTTT.

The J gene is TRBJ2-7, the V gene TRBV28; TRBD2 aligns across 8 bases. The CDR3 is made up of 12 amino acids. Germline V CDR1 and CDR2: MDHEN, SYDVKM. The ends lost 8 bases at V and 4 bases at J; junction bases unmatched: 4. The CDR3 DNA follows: TGTGCCAGCTCCGGGGGGGTTTACGAGCAGTACTTC. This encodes CASSGGVYEQYF.

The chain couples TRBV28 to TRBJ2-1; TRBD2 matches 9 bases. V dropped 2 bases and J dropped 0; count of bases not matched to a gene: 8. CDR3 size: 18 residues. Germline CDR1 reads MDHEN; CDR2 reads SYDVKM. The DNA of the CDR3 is TGTGCCAGCAGTTTAAGTAGCGGGAGTCTTTACTCCTACAATGAGCAGTTCTTC. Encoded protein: CASSLSSGSLYSYNEQFF. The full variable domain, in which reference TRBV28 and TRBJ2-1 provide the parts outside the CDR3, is DVKVTQSSRYLVKRTGEKVFLECVQDMDHENMFWYRQDPGLGLRLIYFSYDVKMKEKGDIPEGYSVSREKKERFSLILESASTNQTSMYLCASSLSSGSLYSYNEQFFGPGTRLTVL.